This note documents a single T cell receptor (beta chain) sequence. Its matching antigen is unknown. MiXCR was run by TCRdb on the RT-PCR reads, yielding one entry per CDR3 protein. The sample gives under 200,000 distinct CDR3 sequences, roughly 11% of which show up once; 9.5% to 15% is in the top ten. J was trimmed by 7 bases and V by 6 bases; bases with no gene match: 11. From germline, CDR1 is DFQATT and CDR2 SNEGSKA (reference sequence). This CDR3 contains 14 residues. The data were taken from a study of response to subunit inactivated influenza vaccine. General study findings and limits: The authors suggested that few new T cells are recruited per seasonal influenza vaccination.

This sample comprised non-naive T cells sorted from PBMCs, obtained 35 to 45 days after vaccination. This receptor was obtained from a man between 50 and 59 years old who received an inactivated influenza vaccine. This chain joins TRBV20-1 and TRBJ2-1; 8 bases agree with TRBD1. CDR3 sequence reads: CSAPGARGLNEQFF. In DNA, the CDR3 is TGCAGTGCCCCTGGGGCCAGGGGGCTTAATGAGCAGTTCTTC.